Reported below is one TCR beta chain. With 0 bases removed from V and 6 bases from J, the gap between germline ends came to 7 bases. This CDR3 comprises 13 residues. Germline V lookup: CDR1 SGDLS, CDR2 YYNGEE. The data were taken from a study of blood T cell repertoires in COVID-19. Under the authors' procedure: For nucleated cells, counts were estimated from reference gene primer amplification. This table comes from immunoSEQ multiplex PCR, and its TCRdb copy is limited to in-frame clones, with some not included. For V, J and clone size, that table is used; D and trimming come from the DNA. The sample consists of 230,000 or so clones, around 80% of them appearing once.

Material: peripheral blood. The receptor's source is a man in his forties or fifties who had recovered from COVID-19. The V gene is TRBV9, the J gene TRBJ2-4, with a possible D match to TRBD2 (5 bases). The CDR3 nucleotides are TGTGCCAGCAGCGTAGGAGGAGGAAACATTCAGTACTTC. Translated, it gives CASSVGGGNIQYF.